This T cell receptor beta chain came from a study of regulatory T cells in long-lasting Graves disease. Time point meaning: newly diagnosed GD, antithyroid drugs for less than 3 months. The TCR library was made from RNA extracted from PBMCs. This clonotype appeared many times. Construction of the TCR beta libraries employed iRepertoire HTBI primers in conjunction with Arm-PCR of CDR3 regions. TCRdb re-called the multiplex PCR reads through MiXCR, storing one row per CDR3 protein. The data hold 350,000 to 500,000 distinct CDR3 sequences, with about 15% observed a single time. The same specimen was also included in a second study, on T cells in Graves' hyperthyroidism and ophthalmopathy. This second study says: The HTBI primer set was used in a first-round RT-PCR of the TCR CDR3. Most thyroid clonotypes expanded above 0.001 were also detected in blood. Ophthalmopathy onset followed model prediction by a median roughly 6.5 months.

This clonotype was sampled from a woman in her 50s with Graves disease. The source material was peripheral blood mononuclear cells (PBMCs), sampled at new diagnosis, from a patient treated with antithyroid drugs.

The CDR3 DNA follows: TGTGCCAGCAGTTTCGCGGGGCGGGTACTAGCGGGAGAGAGTTCCGGTAAGCAGTACTTC. It codes for CASSFAGRVLAGESSGKQYF. The chain employs TRBV28 and TRBJ2-7, with 11 bases matching TRBD2. With V trimmed by 3 bases and J by 8 bases, 24 bases remained unmatched. The CDR3 runs to 20 residues. From germline, CDR1 is MDHEN and CDR2 SYDVKM.